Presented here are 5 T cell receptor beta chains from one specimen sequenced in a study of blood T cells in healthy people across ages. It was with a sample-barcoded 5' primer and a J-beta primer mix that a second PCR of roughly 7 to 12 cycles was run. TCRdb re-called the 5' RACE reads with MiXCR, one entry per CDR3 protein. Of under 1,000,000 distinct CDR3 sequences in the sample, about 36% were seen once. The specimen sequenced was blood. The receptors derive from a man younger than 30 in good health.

CDR3 protein: CASSLEGLAPEAFF. DNA of the CDR3: TGTGCCAGCAGCTTAGAGGGCTTGGCCCCTGAAGCTTTCTTT. The rearrangement joins TRBV7-9 to TRBJ1-1; D gene unclear. Trimming stripped 1 base from V and 6 bases from J, with 12 bases between. The CDR3 is 14 residues long. Germline lookup yields CDR1 SEHNR and CDR2 FQNEAQ (reference sequence).

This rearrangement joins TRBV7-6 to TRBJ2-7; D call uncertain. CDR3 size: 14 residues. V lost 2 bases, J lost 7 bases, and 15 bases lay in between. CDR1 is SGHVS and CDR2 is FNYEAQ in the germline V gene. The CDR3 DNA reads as TGTGCCAGCAGCTTAAGGCTATCCGAAGGGGAGCAGTACTTC. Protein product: CASSLRLSEGEQYF.

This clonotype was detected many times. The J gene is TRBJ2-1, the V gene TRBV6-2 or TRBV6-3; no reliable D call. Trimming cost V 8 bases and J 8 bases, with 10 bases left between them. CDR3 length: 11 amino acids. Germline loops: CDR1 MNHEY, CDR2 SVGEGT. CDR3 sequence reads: CASAIGYEQFF. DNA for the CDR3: TGTGCCAGCGCAATAGGGTATGAGCAGTTCTTC.

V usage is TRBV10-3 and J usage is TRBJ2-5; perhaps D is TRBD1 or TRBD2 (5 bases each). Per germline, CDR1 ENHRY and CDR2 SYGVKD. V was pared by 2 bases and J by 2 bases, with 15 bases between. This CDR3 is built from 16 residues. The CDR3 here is CAISEVGTSRQETQYF. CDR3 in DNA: TGTGCCATCAGTGAGGTGGGGACGTCAAGACAAGAGACCCAGTACTTC.

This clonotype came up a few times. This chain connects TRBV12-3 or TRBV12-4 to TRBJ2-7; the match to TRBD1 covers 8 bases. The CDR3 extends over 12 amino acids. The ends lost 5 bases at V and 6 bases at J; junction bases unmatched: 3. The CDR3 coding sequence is TGTGCCAGCAGTCGGACAGGGCCCGAGCAGTACTTC. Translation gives CASSRTGPEQYF.